This T cell receptor (beta chain) was recovered during a study of blood T cell repertoires in COVID-19. Study information: Specimens from acute and convalescent COVID-19 originated in the United States, Italy and Spain. PBMCs, B-cell-depleted T cells, or T cells were the source of the cDNA or gDNA that made up the material.

Residents of around 24 US areas, aged about 18 to 89 years, made up the participants. Cohorts were assigned according to the clinical history that participants reported. The CDR3 runs 13 residues. Germline lookup yields CDR1 GTSNPN and CDR2 SVGIG (reference sequence). The V segment lost 4 bases and the J segment 5 bases; nucleotides outside the gene matches: 3. Some clones are missing from TCRdb's copy, which holds only in-frame ones; the method was immunoSEQ multiplex PCR. The data show fewer than 200,000 clones, 70% to 85% seen once. The genes are TRBV30 and TRBJ1-2, with 11 bases identical to TRBD1. Sequencing was performed on PBMCs or T cells enriched from blood (not recorded which). This sequence was found in a woman aged 60-75 years with acute COVID-19. The CDR3 DNA reads as TGTGCCTGGACCGGGACAGGGGGATATGGCTACACCTTC. This encodes CAWTGTGGYGYTF.